The next 12 T cell receptor beta chains were all read from a single sample in a study of shared clonotypes between healthy human individuals (dated by TCRdb to 2020 to 2022). Library generation was performed with the immunoSEQ multiplex PCR assay. As stored in TCRdb, this immuneACCESS dataset retains in-frame rearrangements with V and J assigned. A fraction of the clones does not appear; measured against another copy, unresolved V genes explain less than half of the discrepancy, and the remainder lacks a known reason. The sample table lists a few hundred thousand clones, about 96% of them with a count of one. The ten most abundant clones make up more than 0.3% of the sample. The specimen sequenced was memory CD8+ T cells sorted from blood. The cell subset or site label on this specimen signifies: CD45RO+ cells pooled with CCR7-negative TemRA cells. The receptor source for this set is a man aged 30 to 45 in good health.

The V and J genes are TRBV30 and TRBJ2-4; TRBD1 aligns across 11 bases. The CDR3 runs to 14 residues. Germline lookup yields CDR1 GTSNPN and CDR2 SVGIG (reference sequence). J gave up 5 bases and V 6 bases, and 6 bases lay outside the gene matches. The CDR3 sequence is CACSGQGAQNIQYF. CDR3 bases: TGTGCCTGCTCCGGACAGGGGGCGCAAAACATTCAGTACTTC.

The chain recombines TRBV5-1 with TRBJ1-1; D is perhaps TRBD1 (5 bases). The CDR3 is 13 residues long. Germline values: CDR1 SGHRS, CDR2 YFSETQ. V lost 4 bases to trimming and J lost 10 bases, with 17 bases between them. This CDR3 is CASSHTTWGRAFF. In DNA, the CDR3 is TGCGCCAGCAGCCATACTACGTGGGGCAGAGCTTTCTTT.

This clone was seen a single time. CDR3 protein: CASSIYSGQETQYF. The CDR3 coding sequence is TGTGCCAGTAGTATCTACTCGGGGCAAGAGACCCAGTACTTC. This chain uses TRBV19 with TRBJ2-5, with a weak D call TRBD2 (5 bases). This CDR3 contains 14 residues. From germline, CDR1 is LNHDA and CDR2 SQIVND (reference sequence). Trimming took off 3 bases at V and 2 bases at J, with 10 bases between the two ends.

This chain uses TRBV19 with TRBJ2-7, with D perhaps given as TRBD1 or TRBD2 (6 bases each). This CDR3 has 14 residues. V dropped 1 base and J dropped 3 bases, with 10 bases sitting between them. From germline, CDR1 is LNHDA and CDR2 SQIVND (reference sequence). As DNA, the CDR3 is TGTGCCAGTAGTATAGCGGGGGCTATCTACGAGCAGTACTTC. Its protein product is CASSIAGAIYEQYF. Full variable domain (rest looked up from reference TRBV19 and TRBJ2-7): DGGITQSPKYLFRKEGQNVTLSCEQNLNHDAMYWYRQDPGQGLRLIYYSQIVNDFQKGDIAEGYSVSREKKESFPLTVTSAQKNPTAFYLCASSIAGAIYEQYFGPGTRLTVT.

This chain links TRBV11-2 with TRBJ2-1; TRBD2 agrees at 8 bases. Germline assignment: CDR1 SGHAT and CDR2 FQNNGV. The CDR3 runs 17 residues. V was clipped by 0 bases and J by 10 bases; unmatched bases: 14. This CDR3 is CASSLDSGDQPMGEQFF. Here the CDR3 DNA reads TGTGCCAGCAGCTTAGATAGCGGGGACCAGCCCATGGGAGAGCAGTTCTTC.

The J gene is TRBJ2-7, the V gene TRBV7-2; D remains ambiguous. Trimming removed 6 bases at V and 7 bases at J, with 19 bases between. Germline V gene lookup returns CDR1 SGHTA and CDR2 FQGNSA. The CDR3 has 14 residues. The CDR3: CASSPPSAGKEQYF. The CDR3 DNA follows: TGTGCCAGCAGTCCCCCGTCTGCTGGCAAGGAGCAGTACTTC. Drawing the rest from reference TRBV7-2 and TRBJ2-7, the complete variable domain is GAGVSQSPSNKVTEKGKDVELRCDPISGHTALYWYRQSLGQGLEFLIYFQGNSAPDKSGLPSDRFSAERTGGSVSTLTIQRTQQEDSAVYLCASSPPSAGKEQYFGPGTRLTVT.

The gene calls are TRBV6-1 and TRBJ1-3; the D gene is possibly TRBD1 (6 bases). The CDR3 length is 15 residues. Trimming stripped 4 bases from V and 4 bases from J, with 14 bases between. Germline V gives CDR1 MNHNS, CDR2 SASEGT. The CDR3 coding sequence is TGTGCCAGCAGTGTAAAAAGGGGGTTGGGAAACACCATATATTTT. Its protein is CASSVKRGLGNTIYF.

The chain is built from TRBV11-3 and TRBJ2-5, with 7 bases lining up with TRBD1. Germline lookup yields CDR1 SGHNT and CDR2 YENEEA. The CDR3 consists of 16 residues. Unmatched junction bases numbered 13, after V lost 5 bases and J lost 4 bases. For the CDR3, the DNA is TGTGCCAGCAGCCCCGGGGACCAAACAGGGGCAGAGACCCAGTACTTC. This encodes CASSPGDQTGAETQYF.

The rearrangement links TRBV28 to TRBJ1-4, with D possibly TRBD1 on 5 matching bases. V was cut by 2 bases and J by 5 bases, with 9 bases left in between. CDR3 size: 14 residues. CDR1 MDHEN and CDR2 SYDVKM come from the germline V gene. CDR3 sequence reads: CASSLRPGNEKLFF. Here the CDR3 DNA reads TGTGCCAGCAGTTTACGACCAGGGAATGAAAAACTGTTTTTT.

This clone was seen just once. Other nucleotide sequences from this sample produce the same CDR3. The V call is TRBV6-5, the J call TRBJ2-1; D remains unclear. Germline CDR1 and CDR2: MNHEY and SVGAGI. The CDR3 has 15 residues. Between the trimmed V and J ends, which lost 0 bases and 0 bases, there was a span of 6 bases. CDR3 in DNA: TGTGCCAGCAGTTACTCGGCGAGCTCCTACAATGAGCAGTTCTTC. Amino acid sequence: CASSYSASSYNEQFF.

V usage is TRBV5-4 and J usage is TRBJ2-7, with 7 positions matching TRBD1. The germline CDR1 and CDR2 sequences are SGHNT and YYREEE (reference sequence). The CDR3 contains 14 residues. V was pared by 10 bases and J by 0 bases, with 10 bases of the junction left unmatched. The CDR3 nucleotides are TGTGCCGGCTCCTCCGGGACAGTCTCCTACGAGCAGTACTTC. Translated: CAGSSGTVSYEQYF. Complete variable domain (other parts from reference TRBV5-4 and TRBJ2-7): ETGVTQSPTHLIKTRGQQVTLRCSSQSGHNTVSWYQQALGQGPQFIFQYYREEENGRGNFPPRFSGLQFPNYSSELNVNALELDDSALYLCAGSSGTVSYEQYFGPGTRLTVT.

The chain employs TRBV20-1 and TRBJ1-5; D uncertain. V lost 8 bases, J lost 2 bases, and 4 bases lay in between. CDR3 length equals 10 residues. Germline V lookup: CDR1 DFQATT, CDR2 SNEGSKA (reference sequence). Here the CDR3 reads CSYGNQPQHF. The CDR3 nucleotides are TGCAGTTATGGCAATCAGCCCCAGCATTTT.